Listed below are T cell receptor beta chains from one sample, sequenced in a study of T cells in Graves' hyperthyroidism and ophthalmopathy. TCRdb re-derived calls from the multiplex PCR reads in MiXCR, one entry per CDR3 protein. The sample shows some 490,000 distinct CDR3 sequences, approximately 23% of them seen only once. The sample comprised blood. The source is a woman in her seventies with Graves' ophthalmopathy. Each CDR3 is given with its conserved first and last residue. D genes are given only for firm matches. Some rows mark clone size as missing; the rest say once, few, many or name a class of expanded clone.

cdr3_aa,cdr3_nt,d_call,j_call,clone_size,v_call
CASSRTFYEQYF,TGTGCCAGCAGCCGCACTTTCTACGAGCAGTACTTC,-,TRBJ2-7,many,TRBV3-1
CASSARLAGGLETQYF,TGTGCCAGCAGCGCTCGACTAGCGGGAGGGCTAGAGACCCAGTACTTC,TRBD2,TRBJ2-5,few,TRBV3-1
CASSDVGRETQYF,TGTGCCAGCAGTGACGTGGGGAGAGAGACCCAGTACTTC,-,TRBJ2-5,-,TRBV2
CASSLGQTAGEQYF,TGCGCCAGCAGCTTGGGACAGACGGCAGGGGAGCAGTACTTC,-,TRBJ2-7,few,TRBV5-1
CASSWRGLAGSTDTQYF,TGTGCCAGCAGTTGGAGGGGACTAGCGGGAAGCACAGATACGCAGTATTTT,TRBD2,TRBJ2-3,-,TRBV7-2
CASSQDRGNTQYF,TGTGCCAGCAGCCAAGATCGAGGAAATACGCAGTATTTT,-,TRBJ2-3,few,TRBV3-1
CASSVTGFSNQPQHF,TGTGCCAGCAGTGTCACGGGGTTTAGCAATCAGCCCCAGCATTTT,-,TRBJ1-5,many,TRBV28
CSARVEWGLVDTYEQYF,TGCAGTGCTAGAGTCGAGTGGGGTCTAGTGGATACCTACGAGCAGTACTTC,-,TRBJ2-7,-,TRBV20-1
CASSRRERGSEQFF,TGTGCCAGCTCACGGAGGGAGCGGGGTAGTGAGCAGTTCTTC,TRBD2,TRBJ2-1,-,TRBV6-1
CASSRSPGLEGGEQFF,TGTGCCAGCAGCCGATCTCCGGGACTGGAGGGGGGTGAGCAGTTCTTC,-,TRBJ2-1,few,TRBV7-9
CSVETGADTQYF,TGCAGCGTAGAGACAGGGGCAGATACGCAGTATTTT,TRBD1,TRBJ2-3,-,TRBV29-1
CAFKDTGRTEAFF,TGTGCCTTCAAAGACACGGGGCGCACTGAAGCTTTCTTT,-,TRBJ1-1,few,TRBV30
CASSLAWGGDEQFF,TGTGCCAGCAGCTTAGCTTGGGGGGGCGATGAGCAGTTCTTC,-,TRBJ2-1,many,TRBV7-2
CASSPLDEGETQYF,TGTGCCAGCTCACCATTGGACGAGGGGGAGACCCAGTACTTC,-,TRBJ2-5,-,TRBV18
CASSLGLDRGYTF,TGTGCCAGCAGTTTAGGCTTGGACAGGGGCTACACCTTC,TRBD1,TRBJ1-2,many,TRBV27
CASSRPGGRNEQYF,TGTGCCAGCAGTAGACCAGGGGGGAGGAACGAGCAGTACTTC,-,TRBJ2-7,-,TRBV6-2/TRBV6-3
CASWNRGLGETQYF,TGTGCCAGCTGGAACCGGGGGCTGGGAGAGACCCAGTACTTC,-,TRBJ2-5,-,TRBV5-5
CASSFSGASAYGYTF,TGTGCCAGTAGTTTCTCAGGGGCCTCAGCTTATGGCTACACCTTC,-,TRBJ1-2,-,TRBV19
CSGDLMGEQYF,TGCAGCGGGGACCTTATGGGAGAGCAGTACTTC,-,TRBJ2-7,-,TRBV29-1
CASSDLAGVAGELFF,TGTGCCAGCAGTGACCTAGCGGGAGTAGCCGGGGAGCTGTTTTTT,TRBD2,TRBJ2-2,few,TRBV6-4
CATSRDHDGYYGYTF,TGTGCCACCAGCAGAGATCACGACGGCTACTATGGCTACACCTTC,-,TRBJ1-2,few,TRBV15
CASSLRRTEVDIQYF,TGTGCCAGCAGTTTAAGGCGGACAGAAGTGGACATTCAGTACTTC,-,TRBJ2-4,-,TRBV27
CASSSGTGSAYEQYF,TGTGCCAGCAGCTCAGGGACGGGAAGCGCCTACGAGCAGTACTTC,-,TRBJ2-7,many,TRBV11-2
CASSLLRDHEQYF,TGTGCCAGCAGTTTATTGCGGGATCACGAGCAGTACTTC,-,TRBJ2-7,many,TRBV28
CSARDAVTSVEQYF,TGCAGTGCTAGAGACGCCGTGACTAGCGTCGAGCAGTACTTC,TRBD2,TRBJ2-7,-,TRBV20-1
CASSYVPGGGYTF,TGTGCCAGCAGTTACGTCCCCGGAGGTGGCTACACCTTC,-,TRBJ1-2,-,TRBV6-6
CASSLGSEGLYGYTF,TGCGCCAGCAGCTTGGGAAGTGAAGGGCTCTATGGCTACACCTTC,-,TRBJ1-2,-,TRBV5-1
CSASKGDKVKLFF,TGCAGTGCTAGTAAAGGGGACAAAGTAAAACTGTTTTTT,-,TRBJ1-4,few,TRBV20-1
CASSDSSRATDTQYF,TGTGCCAGCAGTGACTCTTCCCGAGCCACAGATACGCAGTATTTT,-,TRBJ2-3,few,TRBV6-5
CASSSLRGLNTEAFF,TGTGCCAGCAGTTCCCTCAGGGGGCTGAACACTGAAGCTTTCTTT,TRBD1,TRBJ1-1,many,TRBV12-3/TRBV12-4
CATQQGLGGEAFF,TGTGCCACACAACAGGGGCTTGGAGGTGAAGCTTTCTTT,TRBD1,TRBJ1-1,many,TRBV2
CASSPNLSRLREEAFF,TGTGCCAGCTCACCAAATCTGTCCCGTCTAAGGGAAGAAGCTTTCTTT,-,TRBJ1-1,-,TRBV18
CAWNPARDYGYTF,TGTGCCTGGAACCCTGCTAGGGACTATGGCTACACCTTC,-,TRBJ1-2,many,TRBV30
CASTQGGRGGYTF,TGTGCCAGCACCCAGGGGGGAAGGGGCGGCTACACCTTC,TRBD1,TRBJ1-2,-,TRBV3-1
CASTRLAVNEQFF,TGTGCCAGCACCCGACTAGCGGTCAATGAGCAGTTCTTC,TRBD2,TRBJ2-1,few,TRBV2
CASSEGVRGYGYTF,TGTGCCAGCAGTGAAGGCGTTCGGGGCTATGGCTACACCTTC,-,TRBJ1-2,-,TRBV25-1
CASSLAVSGGLGSNEQFF,TGTGCCAGCAGCTTGGCCGTGAGCGGGGGCTTAGGAAGCAATGAGCAGTTCTTC,TRBD2,TRBJ2-1,few,TRBV7-6
CSVGKSIYNEQFF,TGCAGCGTTGGAAAGTCAATTTACAATGAGCAGTTCTTC,-,TRBJ2-1,few,TRBV29-1
CASSPPAGYGYTF,TGTGCCAGCAGCCCCCCGGCGGGCTATGGCTACACCTTC,-,TRBJ1-2,few,TRBV7-2
CASRQGQGRDRTEAFF,TGTGCCAGCAGACAGGGACAGGGTAGGGATCGAACTGAAGCTTTCTTT,TRBD1,TRBJ1-1,few,TRBV5-8
CASSLGASGRGNEQFF,TGTGCCAGCAGCTTAGGAGCTAGCGGGAGGGGCAATGAGCAGTTCTTC,TRBD2,TRBJ2-1,few,TRBV11-2
CAISPRDGDNEQFF,TGTGCCATCAGCCCCCGTGATGGAGACAATGAGCAGTTCTTC,-,TRBJ2-1,-,TRBV10-3
CASSLLLAADTQYF,TGTGCCAGCAGCTTACTCCTAGCGGCAGATACGCAGTATTTT,TRBD2,TRBJ2-3,many,TRBV11-2
CASSSHPTGLQDQPQHF,TGTGCCAGCAGCTCTCACCCGACAGGTCTGCAGGATCAGCCCCAGCATTTT,-,TRBJ1-5,few,TRBV7-3
CANTGGTDNEQFF,TGTGCCAACACAGGCGGGACTGACAATGAGCAGTTCTTC,-,TRBJ2-1,many,TRBV12-3/TRBV12-4
CSADRGPGEQYF,TGCAGCGCCGACCGGGGGCCCGGCGAGCAGTACTTC,-,TRBJ2-7,-,TRBV29-1
CASRPSGGYEQYF,TGTGCCAGTCGCCCTAGCGGGGGTTACGAGCAGTACTTC,TRBD2,TRBJ2-7,-,TRBV19